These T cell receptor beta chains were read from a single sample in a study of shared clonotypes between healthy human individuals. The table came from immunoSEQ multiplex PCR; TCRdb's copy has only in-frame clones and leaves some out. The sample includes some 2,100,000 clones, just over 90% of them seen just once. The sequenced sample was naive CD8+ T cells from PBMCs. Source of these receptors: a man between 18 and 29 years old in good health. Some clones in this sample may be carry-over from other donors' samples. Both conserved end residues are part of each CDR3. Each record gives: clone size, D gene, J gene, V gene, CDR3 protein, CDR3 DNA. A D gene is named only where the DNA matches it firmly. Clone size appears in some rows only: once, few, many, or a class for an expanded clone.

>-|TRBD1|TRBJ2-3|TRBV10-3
CAISDTTGEGTDTQYF
TGTGCCATCAGTGATACGACAGGGGAAGGCACAGATACGCAGTATTTT
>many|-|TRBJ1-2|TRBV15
CATSSPAYGYTF
TGTGCCACCAGCAGCCCAGCATATGGCTACACCTTC
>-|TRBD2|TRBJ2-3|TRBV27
CASSLAGGTDTQYF
TGTGCCAGCAGTTTGGCGGGAGGTACAGATACGCAGTATTTT
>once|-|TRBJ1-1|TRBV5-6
CASTEQPNTEAFF
TGTGCCAGCACCGAGCAGCCGAACACTGAAGCTTTCTTT
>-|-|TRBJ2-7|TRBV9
CASSVERVGYEQYF
TGTGCCAGCAGCGTAGAGCGGGTTGGTTACGAGCAGTACTTC
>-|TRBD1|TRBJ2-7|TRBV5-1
CASSLGTGPTYEQYF
TGCGCCAGCAGCTTGGGGACAGGTCCTACCTACGAGCAGTACTTC
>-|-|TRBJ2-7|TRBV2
CASSEWRNYEQYF
TGTGCCAGCAGTGAATGGCGGAACTACGAGCAGTACTTC
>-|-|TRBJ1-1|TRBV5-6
CASSLVANTEAFF
TGTGCCAGCAGCTTGGTTGCCAACACTGAAGCTTTCTTT
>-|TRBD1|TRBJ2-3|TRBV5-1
CASSHTGGPLGDTQYF
TGCGCCAGCAGCCATACAGGGGGTCCCTTAGGGGATACGCAGTATTTT
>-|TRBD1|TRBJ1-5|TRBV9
CASSRGTATGNQPQHF
TGTGCCAGCAGCAGAGGGACAGCCACCGGCAATCAGCCCCAGCATTTT
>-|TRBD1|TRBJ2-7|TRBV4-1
CASSPWQGADEQYF
TGCGCCAGCAGCCCCTGGCAGGGGGCTGACGAGCAGTACTTC
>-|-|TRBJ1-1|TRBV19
CASSVASREAFF
TGTGCCAGTAGTGTAGCATCAAGGGAAGCTTTCTTT
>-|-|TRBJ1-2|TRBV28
CASSFLGRELANYGYTF
TGTGCCAGCAGTTTTTTGGGCAGGGAGTTAGCTAACTATGGCTACACCTTC
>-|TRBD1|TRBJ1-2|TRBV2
CASSEDRVPIYGYTF
TGTGCCAGCAGCGAAGACAGGGTTCCCATCTATGGCTACACCTTC
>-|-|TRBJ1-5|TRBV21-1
CASSKAGLLYRADRAGDQPQHF
TGTGCCAGCAGCAAAGCCGGTCTATTATACCGAGCGGACAGGGCAGGCGATCAGCCCCAGCATTTT
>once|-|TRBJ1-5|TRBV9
CASSATGSPNSNQPQHF
TGTGCCAGCAGCGCTACAGGTTCTCCCAATAGCAATCAGCCCCAGCATTTT
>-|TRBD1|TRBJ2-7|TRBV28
CASSARQGTTYEQYF
TGTGCCAGCAGTGCCCGACAGGGGACAACCTACGAGCAGTACTTC
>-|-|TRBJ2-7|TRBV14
CASSQDINPYEQYF
TGTGCCAGCAGCCAAGATATTAATCCCTACGAGCAGTACTTC
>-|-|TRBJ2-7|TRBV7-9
CASSLGAQAEQYF
TGTGCCAGCAGCTTAGGCGCCCAGGCCGAGCAGTACTTC
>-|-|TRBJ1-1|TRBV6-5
CASSYGAGIPEAFF
TGTGCCAGCAGTTACGGGGCAGGAATCCCTGAAGCTTTCTTT
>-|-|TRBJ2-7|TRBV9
CASSQGAGNSYEQYF
TGTGCCAGCAGCCAAGGGGCAGGGAACTCCTACGAGCAGTACTTC
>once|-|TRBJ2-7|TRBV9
CASSVGAGAYEQYF
TGTGCCAGCAGCGTAGGGGCCGGTGCCTACGAGCAGTACTTC
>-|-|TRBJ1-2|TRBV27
CASSFRGGFSGYGYTF
TGTGCCAGCAGTTTTAGGGGGGGATTTTCGGGGTATGGCTACACCTTC
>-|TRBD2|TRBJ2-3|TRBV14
CASSQDWRTSGTDTQYF
TGTGCCAGCAGCCAAGATTGGAGGACTAGCGGCACAGATACGCAGTATTTT
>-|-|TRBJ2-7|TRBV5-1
CASSLRVGSYEQYF
TGCGCCAGCAGCTTGCGTGTAGGATCCTACGAGCAGTACTTC
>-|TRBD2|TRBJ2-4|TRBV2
CASSEALGLAEKNIQYF
TGTGCCAGCAGTGAAGCGCTGGGACTAGCGGAGAAAAACATTCAGTACTTC
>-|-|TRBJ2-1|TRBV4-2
CASSQDRGALNEQFF
TGTGCCAGCAGCCAAGATCGAGGGGCTTTGAATGAGCAGTTCTTC
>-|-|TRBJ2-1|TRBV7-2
CASSAERFF
TGTGCCAGCAGCGCAGAAAGGTTCTTC
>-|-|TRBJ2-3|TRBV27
CASSFLAPRGTDTQYF
TGTGCCAGCAGTTTCCTAGCGCCCCGGGGCACAGATACGCAGTATTTT
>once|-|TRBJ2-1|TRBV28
CASSSEEGDGPLNEQFF
TGTGCCAGCAGTTCCGAAGAAGGGGACGGCCCGCTAAATGAGCAGTTCTTC
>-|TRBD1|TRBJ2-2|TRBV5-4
CASSLEGAQTGELFF
TGTGCCAGCAGCTTGGAGGGGGCCCAGACCGGGGAGCTGTTTTTT
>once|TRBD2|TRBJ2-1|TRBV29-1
CSVEDRIEEGSGMSSYNEQFF
TGCAGCGTTGAAGATCGGATAGAGGAGGGTAGCGGGATGAGCTCCTACAATGAGCAGTTCTTC
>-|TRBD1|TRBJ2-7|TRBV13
CASSSSRDRYPREQYF
TGTGCCAGCAGCTCTAGCCGGGACAGGTATCCCCGCGAGCAGTACTTC
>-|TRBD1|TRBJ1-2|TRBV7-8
CASSLVGGTALNYGYTF
TGTGCCAGCAGCTTAGTGGGTGGGACAGCCCTTAACTATGGCTACACCTTC
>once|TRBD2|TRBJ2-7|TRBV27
CASSLNTRTSGFRKQYF
TGTGCCAGCAGTCTTAATACTAGGACTAGCGGGTTCCGGAAGCAGTACTTC
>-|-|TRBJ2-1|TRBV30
CAWSVGHPGEQFF
TGTGCCTGGAGTGTGGGACACCCGGGGGAGCAGTTCTTC
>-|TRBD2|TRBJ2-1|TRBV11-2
CASSTWTSGSGSDEQFF
TGTGCCAGCAGCACATGGACTAGCGGGAGTGGCTCGGATGAGCAGTTCTTC
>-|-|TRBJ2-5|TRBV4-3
CASSQDWRTAETQYF
TGCGCCAGCAGCCAAGATTGGCGGACGGCGGAGACCCAGTACTTC